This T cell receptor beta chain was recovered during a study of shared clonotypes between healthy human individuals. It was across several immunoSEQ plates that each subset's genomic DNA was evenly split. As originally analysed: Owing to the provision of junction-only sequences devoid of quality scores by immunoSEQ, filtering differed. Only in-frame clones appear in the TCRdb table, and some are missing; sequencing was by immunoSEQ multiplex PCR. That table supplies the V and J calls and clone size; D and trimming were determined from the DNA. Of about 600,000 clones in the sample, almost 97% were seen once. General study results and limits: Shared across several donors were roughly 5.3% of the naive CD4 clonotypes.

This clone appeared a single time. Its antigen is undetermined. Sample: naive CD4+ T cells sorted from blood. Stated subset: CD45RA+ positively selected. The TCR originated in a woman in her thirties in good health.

DNA of the CDR3: TGTGCCAGCAGCTTTGGGACAGGGGACCCCTTTTTTAATGAAAAACTGTTTTTT. This codes for CASSFGTGDPFFNEKLFF. The rearrangement joins TRBV7-2 to TRBJ1-4, with 10 bases lining up with TRBD1. V lost 3 bases and J lost 4; bases outside the gene matches: 11. Germline V gene lookup returns CDR1 SGHTA and CDR2 FQGNSA. The CDR3 runs to 18 residues. The full variable domain, in which reference TRBV7-2 and TRBJ1-4 provide the parts outside the CDR3, is GAGVSQSPSNKVTEKGKDVELRCDPISGHTALYWYRQSLGQGLEFLIYFQGNSAPDKSGLPSDRFSAERTGGSVSTLTIQRTQQEDSAVYLCASSFGTGDPFFNEKLFFGSGTQLSVL.